This T cell receptor (beta chain) was profiled in a study of blood T cell repertoires in COVID-19. Trimming left V 4 bases short and J 6 bases short, with 4 bases between. From germline, CDR1 is LNHNV and CDR2 YYDKDF (reference sequence). This CDR3 contains 11 residues. This clone was observed once. Libraries were prepared by immunoSEQ multiplex PCR; TCRdb keeps only in-frame clonotypes and omits some of them. The sample lists about 100,000 clones, 70% to 90% seen once, with more than 5.5% in the top ten. V usage is TRBV15 and J usage is TRBJ2-1; D gene uncertain. The TCR originated in a woman in her fifties or sixties with acute or convalescent COVID-19. The sequenced sample was peripheral blood. CDR3: CATSTLNEQFF. In DNA, the CDR3 is TGTGCCACCAGCACACTCAATGAGCAGTTCTTC.